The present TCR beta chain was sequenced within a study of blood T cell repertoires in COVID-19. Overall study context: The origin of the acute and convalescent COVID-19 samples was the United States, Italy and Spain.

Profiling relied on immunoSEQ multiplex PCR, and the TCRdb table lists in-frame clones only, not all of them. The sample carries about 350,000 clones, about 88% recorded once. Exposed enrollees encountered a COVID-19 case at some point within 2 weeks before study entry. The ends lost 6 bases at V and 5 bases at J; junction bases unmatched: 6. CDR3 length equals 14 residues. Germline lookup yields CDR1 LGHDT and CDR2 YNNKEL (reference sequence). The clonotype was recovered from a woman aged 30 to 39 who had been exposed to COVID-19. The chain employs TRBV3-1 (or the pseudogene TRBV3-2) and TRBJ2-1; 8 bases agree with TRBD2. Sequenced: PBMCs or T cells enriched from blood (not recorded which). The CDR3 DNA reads TGTGCCAGCAGGGGGACTAGTCGGGACAATGAGCAGTTCTTC. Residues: CASRGTSRDNEQFF.